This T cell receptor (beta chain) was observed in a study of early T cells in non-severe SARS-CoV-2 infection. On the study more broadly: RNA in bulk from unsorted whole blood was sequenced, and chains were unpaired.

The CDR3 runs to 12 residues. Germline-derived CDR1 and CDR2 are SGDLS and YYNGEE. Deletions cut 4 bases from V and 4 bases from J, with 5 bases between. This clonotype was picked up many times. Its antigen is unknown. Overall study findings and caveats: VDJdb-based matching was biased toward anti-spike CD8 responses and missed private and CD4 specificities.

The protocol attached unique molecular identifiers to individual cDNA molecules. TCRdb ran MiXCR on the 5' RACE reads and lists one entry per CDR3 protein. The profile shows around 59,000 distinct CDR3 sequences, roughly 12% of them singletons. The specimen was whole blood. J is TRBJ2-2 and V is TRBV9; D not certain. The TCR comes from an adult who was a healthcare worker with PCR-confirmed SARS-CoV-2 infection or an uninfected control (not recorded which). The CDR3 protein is CASSTSTGELFF. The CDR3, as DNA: TGTGCCAGCAGCACCAGCACCGGGGAGCTGTTTTTT.